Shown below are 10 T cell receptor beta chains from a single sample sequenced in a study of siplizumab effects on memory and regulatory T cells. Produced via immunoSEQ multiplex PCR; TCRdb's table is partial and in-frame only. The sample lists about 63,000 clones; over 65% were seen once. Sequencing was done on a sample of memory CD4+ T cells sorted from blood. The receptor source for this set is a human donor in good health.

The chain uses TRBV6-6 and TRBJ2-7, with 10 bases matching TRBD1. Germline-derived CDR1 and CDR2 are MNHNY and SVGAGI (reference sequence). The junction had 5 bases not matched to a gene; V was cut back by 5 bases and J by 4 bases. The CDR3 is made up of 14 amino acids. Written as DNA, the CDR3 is TGTGCCAGCAGTAACCGACAGGGGGCTTACGAGCAGTACTTC. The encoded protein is CASSNRQGAYEQYF.

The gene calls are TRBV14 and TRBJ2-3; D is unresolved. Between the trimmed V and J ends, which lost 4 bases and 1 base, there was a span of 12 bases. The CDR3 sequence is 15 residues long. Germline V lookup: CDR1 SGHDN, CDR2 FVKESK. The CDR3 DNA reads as TGTGCCAGCAGCCCTCCAGGCCTACGCACAGATACGCAGTATTTT. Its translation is CASSPPGLRTDTQYF.

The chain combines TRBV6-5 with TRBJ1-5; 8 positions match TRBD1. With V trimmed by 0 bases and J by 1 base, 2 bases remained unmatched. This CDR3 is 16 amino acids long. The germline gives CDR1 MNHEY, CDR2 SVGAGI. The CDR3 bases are TGTGCCAGCAGTTACTCCAGGACAGGGAGCAATCAGCCCCAGCATTTT. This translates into CASSYSRTGSNQPQHF.

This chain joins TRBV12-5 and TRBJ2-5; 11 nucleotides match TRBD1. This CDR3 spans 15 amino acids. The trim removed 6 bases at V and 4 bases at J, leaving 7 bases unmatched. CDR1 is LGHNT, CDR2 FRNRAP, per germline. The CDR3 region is CASGSGQGVRETQYF. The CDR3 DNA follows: TGTGCTAGTGGATCGGGACAGGGGGTTAGAGAGACCCAGTACTTC.

The CDR3 reads CASSVVPGANTEAFF. The CDR3 nucleotides read TGTGCCAGCAGCGTAGTTCCAGGAGCGAACACTGAAGCTTTCTTT. The rearrangement links TRBV9 to TRBJ1-1; D remains ambiguous. CDR1 is SGDLS and CDR2 is YYNGEE in the germline V gene. V shed 0 bases and J shed 1 base, with 10 bases lying between them. This CDR3 has 15 amino acids.

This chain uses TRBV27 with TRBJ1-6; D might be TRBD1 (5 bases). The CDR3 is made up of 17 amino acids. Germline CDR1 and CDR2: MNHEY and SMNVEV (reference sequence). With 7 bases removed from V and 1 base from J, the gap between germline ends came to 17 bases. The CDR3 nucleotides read TGTGCCAGCACAAGGTCGACAGTACCTTCCTATAATTCACCCCTCCACTTT. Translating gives CASTRSTVPSYNSPLHF.

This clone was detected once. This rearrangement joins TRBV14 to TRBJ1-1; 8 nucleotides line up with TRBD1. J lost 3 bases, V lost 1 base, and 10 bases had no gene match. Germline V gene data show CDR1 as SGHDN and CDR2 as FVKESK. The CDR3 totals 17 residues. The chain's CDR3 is CASSQVPFRGQDTEAFF. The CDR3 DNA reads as TGTGCCAGCAGCCAAGTGCCGTTCAGGGGGCAGGACACTGAAGCTTTCTTT.

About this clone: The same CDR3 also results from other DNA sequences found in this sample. The CDR3 region is CASRAGLYNEQFF. The DNA for the CDR3 is TGTGCCAGCAGAGCGGGGTTATACAATGAGCAGTTCTTC. The chain has TRBV6-1 and TRBJ2-1; 7 positions match TRBD2. V shed 6 bases, J shed 4 bases, and the junction held 3 bases outside the gene matches. This CDR3 region has 13 residues. The V gene's germline CDR1 is MNHNS and CDR2 SASEGT.

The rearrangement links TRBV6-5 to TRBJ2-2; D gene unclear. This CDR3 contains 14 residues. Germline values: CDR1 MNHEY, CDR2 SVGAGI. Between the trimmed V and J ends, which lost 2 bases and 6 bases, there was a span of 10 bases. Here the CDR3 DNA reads TGTGCCAGCAGTTACCTAGAAAGGGCCGGGGAGCTGTTTTTT. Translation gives CASSYLERAGELFF.

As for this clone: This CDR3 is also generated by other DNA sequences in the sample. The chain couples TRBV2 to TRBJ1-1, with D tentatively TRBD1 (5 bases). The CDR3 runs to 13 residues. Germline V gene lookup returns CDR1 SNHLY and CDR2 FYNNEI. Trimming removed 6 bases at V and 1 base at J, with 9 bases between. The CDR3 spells CASSGQGNTEAFF. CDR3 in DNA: TGTGCCAGCAGCGGTCAGGGGAACACTGAAGCTTTCTTT. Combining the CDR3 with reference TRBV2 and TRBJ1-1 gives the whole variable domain EPEVTQTPSHQVTQMGQEVILRCVPISNHLYFYWYRQILGQKVEFLVSFYNNEISEKSEIFDDQFSVERPDGSNFTLKIRSTKLEDSAMYFCASSGQGNTEAFFGQGTRLTVV.